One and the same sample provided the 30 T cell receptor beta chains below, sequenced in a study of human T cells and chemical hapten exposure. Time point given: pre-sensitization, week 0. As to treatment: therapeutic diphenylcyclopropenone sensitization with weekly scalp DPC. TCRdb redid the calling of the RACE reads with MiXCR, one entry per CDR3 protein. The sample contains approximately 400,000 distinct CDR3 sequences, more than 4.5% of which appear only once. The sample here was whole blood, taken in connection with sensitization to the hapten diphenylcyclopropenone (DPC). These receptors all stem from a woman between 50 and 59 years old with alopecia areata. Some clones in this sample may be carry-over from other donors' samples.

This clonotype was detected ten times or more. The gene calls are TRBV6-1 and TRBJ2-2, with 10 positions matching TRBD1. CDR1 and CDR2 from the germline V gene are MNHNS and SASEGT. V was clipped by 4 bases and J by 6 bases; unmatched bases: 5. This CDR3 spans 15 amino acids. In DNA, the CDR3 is TGTGCCAGCAGTGGGGGGGACAGGGGCCCCGGGGAGCTGTTTTTT. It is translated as CASSGGDRGPGELFF.

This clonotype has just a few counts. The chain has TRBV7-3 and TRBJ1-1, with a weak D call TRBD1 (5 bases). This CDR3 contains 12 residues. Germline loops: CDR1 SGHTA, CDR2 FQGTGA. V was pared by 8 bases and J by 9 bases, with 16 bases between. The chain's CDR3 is CASFLPGRKAFF. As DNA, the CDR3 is TGTGCCAGCTTCCTCCCGGGGCGCAAAGCTTTCTTT.

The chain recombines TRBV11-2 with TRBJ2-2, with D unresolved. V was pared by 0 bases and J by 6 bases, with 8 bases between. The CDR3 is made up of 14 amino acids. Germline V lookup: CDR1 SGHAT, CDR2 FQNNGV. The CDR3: CASSLDPLPGELFF. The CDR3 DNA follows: TGTGCCAGCAGCTTAGATCCACTTCCCGGGGAGCTGTTTTTT.

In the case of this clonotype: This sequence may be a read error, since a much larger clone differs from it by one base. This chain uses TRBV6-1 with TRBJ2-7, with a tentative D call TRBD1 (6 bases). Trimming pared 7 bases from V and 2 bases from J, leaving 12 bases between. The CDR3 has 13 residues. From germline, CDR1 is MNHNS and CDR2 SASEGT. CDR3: CASTRGGPYEQYF. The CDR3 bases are TGTGCCAGCACCCGTGGGGGCCCCTACGAGCAGTACTTC.

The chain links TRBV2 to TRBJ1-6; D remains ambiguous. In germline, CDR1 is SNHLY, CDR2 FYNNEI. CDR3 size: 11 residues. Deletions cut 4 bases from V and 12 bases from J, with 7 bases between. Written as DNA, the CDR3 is TGTGCCAGCAGTGGCGGGAGACCCCTCCACTTT. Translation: CASSGGRPLHF.

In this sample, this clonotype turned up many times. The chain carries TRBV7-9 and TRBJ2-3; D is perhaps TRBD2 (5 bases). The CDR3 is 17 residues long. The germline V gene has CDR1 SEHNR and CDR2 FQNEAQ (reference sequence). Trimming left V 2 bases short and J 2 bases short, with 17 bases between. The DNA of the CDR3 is TGTGCCAGCAGCTTACAGGACGAGGGAAGTGACACAGATACGCAGTATTTT. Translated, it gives CASSLQDEGSDTDTQYF.

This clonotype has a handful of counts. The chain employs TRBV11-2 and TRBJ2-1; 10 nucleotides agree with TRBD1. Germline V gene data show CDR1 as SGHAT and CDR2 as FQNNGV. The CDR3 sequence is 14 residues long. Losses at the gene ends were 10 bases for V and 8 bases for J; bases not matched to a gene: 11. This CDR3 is CATSVGQGGYEQFF. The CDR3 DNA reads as TGTGCCACGTCGGTCGGACAGGGGGGTTATGAGCAGTTCTTC.

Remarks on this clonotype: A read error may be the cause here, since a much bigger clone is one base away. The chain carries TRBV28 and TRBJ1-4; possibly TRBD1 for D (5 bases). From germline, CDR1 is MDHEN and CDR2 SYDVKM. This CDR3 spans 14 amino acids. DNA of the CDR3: TGTGCCAGCAGTCGCGGGACGGGTTATGAAGAACTGTTTTTT. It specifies CASSRGTGYEELFF.

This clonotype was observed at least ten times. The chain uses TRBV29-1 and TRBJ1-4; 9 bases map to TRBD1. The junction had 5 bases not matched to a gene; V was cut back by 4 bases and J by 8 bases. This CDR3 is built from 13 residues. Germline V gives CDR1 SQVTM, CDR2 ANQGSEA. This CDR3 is CSVGGQGLEKLFF. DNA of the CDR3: TGCAGCGTTGGGGGACAGGGCTTAGAAAAACTGTTTTTT.

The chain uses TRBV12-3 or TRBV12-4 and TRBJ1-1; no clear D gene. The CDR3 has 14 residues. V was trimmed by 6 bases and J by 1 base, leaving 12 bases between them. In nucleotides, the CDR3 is TGTGCCAGCAGGTTCTCCGCAGAGAACACTGAAGCTTTCTTT. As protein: CASRFSAENTEAFF.

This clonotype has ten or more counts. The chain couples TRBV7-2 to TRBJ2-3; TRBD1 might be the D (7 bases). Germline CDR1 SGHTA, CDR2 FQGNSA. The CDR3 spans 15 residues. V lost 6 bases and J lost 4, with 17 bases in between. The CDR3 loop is CASRTGEAPADTQYF. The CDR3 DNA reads TGTGCCAGCAGAACAGGGGAGGCCCCGGCAGATACGCAGTATTTT.

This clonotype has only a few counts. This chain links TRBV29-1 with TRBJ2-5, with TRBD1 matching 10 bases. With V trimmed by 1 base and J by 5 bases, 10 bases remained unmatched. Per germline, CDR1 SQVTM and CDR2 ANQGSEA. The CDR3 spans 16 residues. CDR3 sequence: CSVEVAGTGEGETQYF. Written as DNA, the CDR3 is TGCAGCGTTGAAGTCGCCGGGACAGGGGAGGGGGAGACCCAGTACTTC.

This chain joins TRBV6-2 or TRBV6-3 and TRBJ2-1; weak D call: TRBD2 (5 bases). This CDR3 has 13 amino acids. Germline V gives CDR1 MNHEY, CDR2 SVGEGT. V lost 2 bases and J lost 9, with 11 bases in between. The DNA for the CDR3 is TGTGCCAGCAGTTACGGGCTAGCTACTGAGCAGTTCTTC. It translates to CASSYGLATEQFF.

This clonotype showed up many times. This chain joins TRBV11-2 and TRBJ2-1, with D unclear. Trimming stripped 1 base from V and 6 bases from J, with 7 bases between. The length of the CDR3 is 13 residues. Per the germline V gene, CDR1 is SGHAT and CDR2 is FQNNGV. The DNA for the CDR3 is TGTGCCAGCAGCTTAGCTAAACCCAATGAGCAGTTCTTC. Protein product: CASSLAKPNEQFF.

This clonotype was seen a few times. Written as DNA, the CDR3 is TGTGCCAGCTCACCACCGGGTTTCACCGGGGAGCTGTTTTTT. It is translated as CASSPPGFTGELFF. The chain joins TRBV18 to TRBJ2-2; D is unresolved. The CDR3 covers 14 residues. V was pared by 0 bases and J by 4 bases, with 6 bases between. The germline gives CDR1 KGHSH, CDR2 LQKENI. Looking up the rest from reference TRBV18 and TRBJ2-2 gives the full variable domain: NAGVMQNPRHLVRRRGQEARLRCSPMKGHSHVYWYRQLPEEGLKFMVYLQKENIIDESGMPKERFSAEFPKEGPSILRIQQVVRGDSAAYFCASSPPGFTGELFFGEGSRLTVL.

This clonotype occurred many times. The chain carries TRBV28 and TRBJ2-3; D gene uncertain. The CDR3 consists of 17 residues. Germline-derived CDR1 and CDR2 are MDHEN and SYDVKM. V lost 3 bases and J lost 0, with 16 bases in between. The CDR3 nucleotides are TGTGCCAGCAGTTTCCACGGAGAGGTCTCTAGCACAGATACGCAGTATTTT. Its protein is CASSFHGEVSSTDTQYF.

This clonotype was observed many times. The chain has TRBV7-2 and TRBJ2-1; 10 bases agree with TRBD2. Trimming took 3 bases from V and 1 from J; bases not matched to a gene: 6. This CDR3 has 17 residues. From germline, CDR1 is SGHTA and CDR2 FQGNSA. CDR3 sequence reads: CASSLSGLAPSYNEQFF. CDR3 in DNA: TGTGCCAGCAGCTTGTCGGGACTAGCGCCGTCCTACAATGAGCAGTTCTTC.

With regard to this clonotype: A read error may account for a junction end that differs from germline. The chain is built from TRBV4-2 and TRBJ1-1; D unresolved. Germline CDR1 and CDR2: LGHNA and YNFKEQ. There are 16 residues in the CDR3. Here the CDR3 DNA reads TGTGCCAGCAGCCAAGATTTCATGGTGAAGAACACTGTAGCTTTCTTT. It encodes CASSQDFMVKNTVAFF.

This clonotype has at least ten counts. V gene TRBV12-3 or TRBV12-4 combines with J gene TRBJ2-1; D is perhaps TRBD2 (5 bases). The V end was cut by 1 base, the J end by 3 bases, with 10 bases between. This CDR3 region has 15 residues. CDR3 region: CASSLVRLNYNEQFF. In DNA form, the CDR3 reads TGTGCCAGCAGTTTAGTGAGACTAAACTACAATGAGCAGTTCTTC.

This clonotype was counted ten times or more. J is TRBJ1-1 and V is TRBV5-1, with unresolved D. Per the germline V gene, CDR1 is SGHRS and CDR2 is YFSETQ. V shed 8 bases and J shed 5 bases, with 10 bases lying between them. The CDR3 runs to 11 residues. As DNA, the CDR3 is TGCGCCAGTCAATCGGGGACTGAAGCTTTCTTT. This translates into CASQSGTEAFF.

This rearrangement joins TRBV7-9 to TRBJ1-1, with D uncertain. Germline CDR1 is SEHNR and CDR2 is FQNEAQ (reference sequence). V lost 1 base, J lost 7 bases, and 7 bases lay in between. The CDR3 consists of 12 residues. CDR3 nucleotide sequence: TGTGCCAGCAGCTTAGGACCTGTTGAAGCTTTCTTT. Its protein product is CASSLGPVEAFF.

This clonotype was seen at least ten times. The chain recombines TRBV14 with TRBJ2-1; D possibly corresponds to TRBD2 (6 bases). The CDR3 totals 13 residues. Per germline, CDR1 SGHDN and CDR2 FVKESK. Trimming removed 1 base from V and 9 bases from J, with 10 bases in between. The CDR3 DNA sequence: TGTGCCAGCAGCCAAGTCATGGAGGGTGAGCAGTTCTTC. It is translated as CASSQVMEGEQFF.

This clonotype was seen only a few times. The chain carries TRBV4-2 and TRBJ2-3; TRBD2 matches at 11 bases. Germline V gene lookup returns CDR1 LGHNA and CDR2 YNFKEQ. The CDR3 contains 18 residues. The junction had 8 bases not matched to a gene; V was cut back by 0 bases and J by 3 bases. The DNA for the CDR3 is TGTGCCAGCAGCCAAGATGGAACTAGCGGGGGACGGACAGATACGCAGTATTTT. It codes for CASSQDGTSGGRTDTQYF.

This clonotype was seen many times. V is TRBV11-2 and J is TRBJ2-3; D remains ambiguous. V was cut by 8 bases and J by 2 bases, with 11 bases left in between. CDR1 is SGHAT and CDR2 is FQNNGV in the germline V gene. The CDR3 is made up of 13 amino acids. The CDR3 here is CASSWVLTDTQYF. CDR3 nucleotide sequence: TGTGCCAGCTCATGGGTTCTCACAGATACGCAGTATTTT.

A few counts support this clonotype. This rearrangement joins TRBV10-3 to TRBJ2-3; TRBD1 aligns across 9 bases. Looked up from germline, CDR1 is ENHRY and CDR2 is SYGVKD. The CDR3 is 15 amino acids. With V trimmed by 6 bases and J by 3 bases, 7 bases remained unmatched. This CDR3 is CAISIQGAGTDTQYF. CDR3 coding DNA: TGTGCCATCAGCATACAGGGGGCGGGTACAGATACGCAGTATTTT.

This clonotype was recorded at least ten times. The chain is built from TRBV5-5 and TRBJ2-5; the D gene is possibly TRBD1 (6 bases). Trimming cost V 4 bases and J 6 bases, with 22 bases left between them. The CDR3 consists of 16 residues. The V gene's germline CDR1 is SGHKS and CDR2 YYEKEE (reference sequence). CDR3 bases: TGTGCCAGCAGCCTGGGACATTTAGATCGGGTGAAGACCCAGTACTTC. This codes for CASSLGHLDRVKTQYF.

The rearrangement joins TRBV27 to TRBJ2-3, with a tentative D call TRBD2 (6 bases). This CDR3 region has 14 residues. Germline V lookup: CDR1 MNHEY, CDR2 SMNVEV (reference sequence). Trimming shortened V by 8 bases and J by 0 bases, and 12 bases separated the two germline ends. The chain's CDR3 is CASGGWASTDTQYF. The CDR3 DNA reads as TGTGCCAGCGGGGGGTGGGCTAGCACAGATACGCAGTATTTT.

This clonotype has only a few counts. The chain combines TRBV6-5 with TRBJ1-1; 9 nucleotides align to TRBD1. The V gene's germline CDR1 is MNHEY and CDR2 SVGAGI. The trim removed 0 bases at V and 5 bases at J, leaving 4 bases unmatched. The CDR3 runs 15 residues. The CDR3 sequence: CASSYSDRGKTEAFF. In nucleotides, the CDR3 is TGTGCCAGCAGTTACTCGGACAGGGGAAAAACTGAAGCTTTCTTT.

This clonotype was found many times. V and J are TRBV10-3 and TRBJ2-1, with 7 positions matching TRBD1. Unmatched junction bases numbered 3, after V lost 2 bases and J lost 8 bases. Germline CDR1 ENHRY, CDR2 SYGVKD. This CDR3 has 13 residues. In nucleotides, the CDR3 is TGTGCCATCAGTGAGGACAGGGAGCATGAGCAGTTCTTC. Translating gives CAISEDREHEQFF.

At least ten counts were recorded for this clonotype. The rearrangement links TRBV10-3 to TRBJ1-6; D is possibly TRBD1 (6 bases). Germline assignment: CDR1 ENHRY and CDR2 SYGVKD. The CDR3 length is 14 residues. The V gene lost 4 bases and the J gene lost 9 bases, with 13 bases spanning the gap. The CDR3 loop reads CAISVAGVSSPLHF. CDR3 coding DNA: TGTGCCATCAGTGTGGCAGGGGTGAGTTCACCCCTCCACTTT.